The 27 T cell receptor beta chains below all came from one sample that was sequenced in a study of cytomegalovirus exposure and HLA in healthy donors. Use of 60 Vbeta and 13 Jbeta primers characterized the PCR. This table comes from immunoSEQ multiplex PCR, and its TCRdb copy is limited to in-frame clones, with some not included. The sample records some 120,000 clones, about 80% being singletons. Specimen: PBMCs. Receptors were obtained from a man aged 40-55 years in good health and CMV-seronegative.

V gene TRBV27 combines with J gene TRBJ1-5; D possibly corresponds to TRBD1 (5 bases). CDR3 length equals 16 residues. Trimming left V 5 bases short and J 6 bases short, with 20 bases between. CDR1 is MNHEY, CDR2 SMNVEV, per germline (reference sequence). DNA of the CDR3: TGTGCCAGCAGTACGGGCGGAGGGGTAGAGAGTCAGCCCCAGCATTTT. It is translated as CASSTGGGVESQPQHF.

The chain uses TRBV21-1 and TRBJ1-5. TRBV21-1 is termed a pseudogene. The CDR3 sequence is 16 residues long. This chain's CDR3 is CASSKVASRRSQPQHF. The CDR3 DNA follows: TGTGCCAGCAGCAAAGTTGCCAGCCGGAGGAGTCAGCCCCAGCATTTT.

The chain combines TRBV7-2 with TRBJ2-7, with 11 positions matching TRBD2. The V and J ends lost 2 bases and 6 bases, in that order; junction bases with no gene match: 12. The CDR3 is 17 amino acids. Germline V gene sequence: CDR1 SGHTA, CDR2 FQGNSA. The CDR3: CASSLRIRTSGLVEQYF. The DNA of the CDR3 is TGTGCCAGCAGCTTAAGGATCCGGACTAGCGGGTTAGTCGAGCAGTACTTC.

The CDR3 loop reads CASNEGATDTQYF. The CDR3 DNA reads TGTGCCAGCAATGAGGGGGCTACAGATACGCAGTATTTT. V usage is TRBV6-1 and J usage is TRBJ2-3; TRBD1 aligns across 7 bases. Germline V lookup: CDR1 MNHNS, CDR2 SASEGT. After removal of 7 bases from V and 3 bases from J, the junction contained 4 bases not matched to a gene. The length of the CDR3 is 13 residues.

The chain employs TRBV9 and TRBJ2-2; weak D call: TRBD2 (6 bases). The germline gives CDR1 SGDLS, CDR2 YYNGEE. V lost 4 bases and J lost 7, with 11 bases in between. The CDR3 is 13 amino acids. The CDR3 spells CASSPTGGGELFF. CDR3 coding DNA: TGTGCCAGCAGCCCCACCGGGGGCGGGGAGCTGTTTTTT.

The rearrangement uses TRBV28 and TRBJ2-7; 9 bases are shared with TRBD2. CDR3 size: 13 residues. The germline gives CDR1 MDHEN, CDR2 SYDVKM. With V trimmed by 2 bases and J by 4 bases, 0 bases remained unmatched. CDR3 region: CASSLAGGYEQYF. As DNA, the CDR3 is TGTGCCAGCAGTTTAGCGGGAGGGTACGAGCAGTACTTC.

This chain joins TRBV6-1 and TRBJ2-1, with 9 bases fitting TRBD2. Per the germline V gene, CDR1 is MNHNS and CDR2 is SASEGT. There are 18 residues in the CDR3. With 3 bases clipped from V and 5 bases from J, the junction kept 14 bases outside the gene matches. CDR3 sequence (DNA): TGTGCCAGCAGTGACGAGGCGGGAGGGCCCTCATATGACAATGAGCAGTTCTTC. This translates into CASSDEAGGPSYDNEQFF.

V and J are TRBV28 and TRBJ2-7; D is possibly TRBD1 (5 bases). Germline values: CDR1 MDHEN, CDR2 SYDVKM. The CDR3 extends over 13 amino acids. Trimming took off 6 bases at V and 7 bases at J, with 16 bases between the two ends. CDR3 loop: CASRGQTPREQYF. The CDR3 region has the DNA TGTGCCAGCAGGGGGCAGACTCCGAGAGAGCAGTACTTC.

The chain uses TRBV5-8 and TRBJ1-4, with TRBD1 matching 8 bases. This CDR3 comprises 16 residues. V gave up 4 bases and J gave up 7 bases; unmatched junction bases: 12. The germline CDR1 and CDR2 sequences are SGHTS and YDEGEE. Here the CDR3 reads CASSRAGGVGSEKLFF. The CDR3 nucleotides read TGTGCCAGCAGCCGGGCAGGGGGCGTCGGAAGTGAAAAACTGTTTTTT.

This clone was observed a handful of times. The V gene is TRBV5-1, the J gene TRBJ1-4; a possible D gene is TRBD1 (5 bases). Trimming cost V 4 bases and J 0 bases, with 13 bases left between them. Germline-derived CDR1 and CDR2 are SGHRS and YFSETQ. The CDR3 is 16 residues long. CDR3 nucleotides: TGCGCCAGCAGCCTCAGTTTAGGGGCAACTAATGAAAAACTGTTTTTT. Translated, it gives CASSLSLGATNEKLFF. Full variable domain (missing parts from reference TRBV5-1 and TRBJ1-4): KAGVTQTPRYLIKTRGQQVTLSCSPISGHRSVSWYQQTPGQGLQFLFEYFSETQRNKGNFPGRFSGRQFSNSRSEMNVSTLELGDSALYLCASSLSLGATNEKLFFGSGTQLSVL.

This rearrangement joins TRBV30 to TRBJ2-6; TRBD2 is a possible D gene (7 bases). Trimming shortened V by 0 bases and J by 4 bases, and 13 bases separated the two germline ends. The CDR3 loop spans 16 amino acids. Looked up from germline, CDR1 is GTSNPN and CDR2 is SVGIG (reference sequence). CDR3 coding DNA: TGTGCCTGGAGTGTAAGGGGGGGCTCCGGGGCCAACGTCCTGACTTTC. Its translation is CAWSVRGGSGANVLTF.

The chain uses TRBV5-4 and TRBJ2-1; 13 nucleotides agree with TRBD2. Germline loops: CDR1 SGHNT, CDR2 YYREEE (reference sequence). The ends lost 4 bases at V and 8 bases at J; junction bases unmatched: 6. The CDR3 loop spans 15 amino acids. CDR3 bases: TGTGCCAGCAGCCCGACTAGCGGGGGGAGGGATGAGCAGTTCTTC. Translation gives CASSPTSGGRDEQFF.

This chain uses TRBV11-1 with TRBJ1-1; 7 bases fit TRBD1. Trimming cost V 5 bases and J 2 bases; bases outside gene matches: 8. Germline CDR1 is SGHAT and CDR2 is FQDESV (reference sequence). The CDR3 spans 15 residues. The CDR3 coding sequence is TGTGCCAGCAGCACTGGGACAGCAAAAAACACTGAAGCTTTCTTT. Translating it yields CASSTGTAKNTEAFF.

The rearrangement uses TRBV5-1 and TRBJ2-7, with a possible D match to TRBD1 (6 bases). V lost 3 bases to trimming and J lost 1 base, with 14 bases between them. The CDR3 is 15 residues long. Per germline, CDR1 SGHRS and CDR2 YFSETQ. This CDR3 reads CASSWAGDRSYEQYF. CDR3 DNA sequence: TGCGCCAGCAGCTGGGCAGGGGACCGGTCCTACGAGCAGTACTTC. Full variable domain (outside the CDR3, taken from reference TRBV5-1 and TRBJ2-7): KAGVTQTPRYLIKTRGQQVTLSCSPISGHRSVSWYQQTPGQGLQFLFEYFSETQRNKGNFPGRFSGRQFSNSRSEMNVSTLELGDSALYLCASSWAGDRSYEQYFGPGTRLTVT.

DNA of the CDR3: TGCGCCAGCACCCCACGGGAGGGGGTGAACACTGAAGCTTTCTTT. Encoded protein: CASTPREGVNTEAFF. The rearrangement uses TRBV5-1 and TRBJ1-1; possible D gene TRBD1, 6 bases. V was shortened by 6 bases and J by 0 bases, with 15 bases between the two germline ends. The CDR3 length is 15 residues. Germline-derived CDR1 and CDR2 are SGHRS and YFSETQ.

The V gene is TRBV5-1, the J gene TRBJ1-1, with D unresolved. Per the germline V gene, CDR1 is SGHRS and CDR2 is YFSETQ. This CDR3 contains 13 residues. V was trimmed by 5 bases and J by 1 base, leaving 9 bases between them. The CDR3 DNA is TGCGCCAGCAGGGAACAGTCGAACACTGAAGCTTTCTTT. It is translated as CASREQSNTEAFF.

V usage is TRBV29-1 and J usage is TRBJ1-1; unclear D gene. The CDR3 sequence is 13 residues long. Between the trimmed V and J ends, which lost 3 bases and 0 bases, there was a span of 8 bases. CDR1 is SQVTM and CDR2 is ANQGSEA in the germline V gene. DNA for the CDR3: TGCAGCGTTGAGGTGTACATGAACACTGAAGCTTTCTTT. Amino acid sequence: CSVEVYMNTEAFF.

This rearrangement joins TRBV4-1 to TRBJ1-2; a possible D gene is TRBD1 (6 bases). Trimming left V 3 bases short and J 1 base short, with 15 bases between. The germline CDR1 and CDR2 sequences are MGHRA and YSYEKL. The CDR3 is 16 amino acids. CDR3 residues: CASSQSTGLINYGYTF. The CDR3 DNA is TGCGCCAGCAGCCAGAGTACAGGGCTCATTAACTATGGCTACACCTTC.

The chain couples TRBV5-1 to TRBJ2-3; TRBD1 aligns across 8 bases. CDR3 length: 14 amino acids. The germline V gene encodes CDR1 SGHRS and CDR2 YFSETQ. V dropped 5 bases and J dropped 0; count of bases not matched to a gene: 2. The chain's CDR3 is CASRDRESTDTQYF. The DNA for the CDR3 is TGCGCCAGCAGGGACAGGGAGAGCACAGATACGCAGTATTTT. Combining the CDR3 with reference TRBV5-1 and TRBJ2-3 gives the whole variable domain KAGVTQTPRYLIKTRGQQVTLSCSPISGHRSVSWYQQTPGQGLQFLFEYFSETQRNKGNFPGRFSGRQFSNSRSEMNVSTLELGDSALYLCASRDRESTDTQYFGPGTRLTVL.

The chain employs TRBV7-6 and TRBJ1-6, with 8 bases aligning to TRBD1. The germline V gene encodes CDR1 SGHVS and CDR2 FNYEAQ. The CDR3 length is 16 residues. J lost 9 bases, V lost 5 bases, and 12 bases had no gene match. CDR3 nucleotides: TGTGCCAGCAGCGCCAACCAGGGGGCTTCGGGTTCACCCCTCCACTTT. As protein: CASSANQGASGSPLHF. The full variable domain, with the rest looked up from reference TRBV7-6 and TRBJ1-6, is GAGVSQSPRYKVTKRGQDVALRCDPISGHVSLYWYRQALGQGPEFLTYFNYEAQQDKSGLPNDRFSAERPEGSISTLTIQRTEQRDSAMYRCASSANQGASGSPLHFGNGTRLTVT.

This chain links TRBV7-9 with TRBJ2-7; maybe TRBD1 (5 bases). The germline CDR1 and CDR2 sequences are SEHNR and FQNEAQ (reference sequence). This CDR3 has 12 residues. V was cut by 6 bases and J by 6 bases, with 12 bases left in between. CDR3 sequence: CASRSDSPEQYF. The CDR3 nucleotides read TGTGCCAGCAGATCCGACAGTCCCGAGCAGTACTTC.

The chain combines TRBV7-2 with TRBJ2-2; the D is unclear. Germline V gene lookup returns CDR1 SGHTA and CDR2 FQGNSA. V was pared by 5 bases and J by 4 bases, with 11 bases between. The CDR3 is 14 amino acids. The CDR3 DNA is TGTGCCAGCAGCGCGCAGGTAGTCACCGGGGAGCTGTTTTTT. Translation: CASSAQVVTGELFF.

The gene calls are TRBV2 and TRBJ1-5; D not resolved. Germline assignment: CDR1 SNHLY and CDR2 FYNNEI. There are 14 residues in the CDR3. The germline V and J ends were trimmed by 3 bases and 4 bases, with 10 bases remaining between them. Written as DNA, the CDR3 is TGTGCCAGCAGTGAGGCAGTACTAAATCAGCCCCAGCATTTT. It translates to CASSEAVLNQPQHF.

The chain recombines TRBV30 with TRBJ1-5; no firm D call. Between the trimmed V and J ends, which lost 3 bases and 2 bases, there was a span of 11 bases. The germline V gene has CDR1 GTSNPN and CDR2 SVGIG (reference sequence). This CDR3 contains 14 residues. CDR3 nucleotides: TGTGCCTGGAGACAGCCCTTGGGCAATCAGCCCCAGCATTTT. This gives the protein CAWRQPLGNQPQHF. The whole variable domain, remainder taken from reference TRBV30 and TRBJ1-5, is SQTIHQWPATLVQPVGSPLSLECTVEGTSNPNLYWYRQAAGRGLQLLFYSVGIGQISSEVPQNLSASRPQDRQFILSSKKLLLSDSGFYLCAWRQPLGNQPQHFGDGTRLSIL.

The CDR3 sequence is CASSVYPRETQYF. CDR3 DNA sequence: TGTGCCAGCAGCGTTTACCCCCGGGAGACCCAGTACTTC. The V call is TRBV9, the J call TRBJ2-5; D not certain. This CDR3 has 13 amino acids. Trimming stripped 2 bases from V and 5 bases from J, with 10 bases between. CDR1 is SGDLS, CDR2 YYNGEE, per germline.

The CDR3 loop is CASSIRGSQPQHF. In DNA, the CDR3 is TGTGCCAGTAGTATTAGGGGGAGTCAGCCCCAGCATTTT. The rearrangement uses TRBV19 and TRBJ1-5, with D perhaps matching TRBD1 (6 bases). In germline, CDR1 is LNHDA, CDR2 SQIVND (reference sequence). The CDR3 sequence is 13 residues long. The germline V and J ends were trimmed by 3 bases and 6 bases, with 9 bases remaining between them. Combining the CDR3 with reference TRBV19 and TRBJ1-5 gives the whole variable domain DGGITQSPKYLFRKEGQNVTLSCEQNLNHDAMYWYRQDPGQGLRLIYYSQIVNDFQKGDIAEGYSVSREKKESFPLTVTSAQKNPTAFYLCASSIRGSQPQHFGDGTRLSIL.

This clone showed up just a few times. CDR3 coding DNA: TGTGCCTGGACTCGGCGGTCTAGCACAGATACGCAGTATTTT. Its protein product is CAWTRRSSTDTQYF. V and J are TRBV30 and TRBJ2-3; no definite D call. Per germline, CDR1 GTSNPN and CDR2 SVGIG (reference sequence). The germline V and J ends were trimmed by 4 bases and 0 bases, with 11 bases remaining between them. The CDR3 covers 14 residues.